Described below is a single T cell receptor (beta chain) sequence and its context. Antigen: not known. V was cut by 0 bases and J by 9 bases, with 19 bases left in between. The CDR3 is 16 amino acids. Germline V gives CDR1 SGHRS, CDR2 YFSETQ. These data originate in a study of identical twins. Study-level results: For cord blood, abundant beta clonotypes had fewer insertions, unlike memory repertoires, which showed none.

MiXCR was run by TCRdb on the 5' RACE reads, yielding one entry per CDR3 protein. The data hold hundreds of thousands of distinct CDR3 sequences, with over 15% observed a single time. These data were also reused for a study on T cells expressing NK-cell markers.

The V and J genes are TRBV5-1 and TRBJ2-1, with D perhaps matching TRBD2 (7 bases). The clonotype comes from a woman aged 18-30 years in good health. The sequencing input was PBMCs. The CDR3 loop is CASSLGMFGGPSEQFF. The CDR3 DNA reads TGCGCCAGCAGCTTGGGAATGTTCGGGGGGCCCAGTGAGCAGTTCTTC.